Sequencing of this TCR beta chain was carried out in a study of PD-1 blockade in classical Hodgkin lymphoma. About the research overall: Once every 2 weeks, patients received intravenous nivolumab at 3 mg/kg.

V shed 4 bases, J shed 4 bases, and the junction held 6 bases outside the gene matches. CDR1 SGHRS and CDR2 YFSETQ come from the germline V gene. The CDR3 contains 15 residues. Described time point: cycle 4 day 1 (C4D1), after less than seven weeks of nivolumab. Each patient's relapse followed autologous stem cell transplantation, and brentuximab vedotin exposure varied. The best responses consisted of complete response, partial response or progressive disease. The protocol was immunoSEQ multiplex PCR, while the TCRdb copy is restricted to in-frame clones and leaves out a portion. The sample records over 75,000 clones, around nine tenths being singletons.

This chain uses TRBV5-1 with TRBJ2-1; 9 nucleotides match TRBD1. This TCR was recovered from a human donor with classical Hodgkin lymphoma. Material: peripheral blood mononuclear cells (PBMCs), obtained before the fourth cycle of nivolumab. The CDR3 spells CASSNDRGRYNEQFF. In nucleotides, the CDR3 is TGCGCCAGCAGCAACGACAGGGGGAGGTACAATGAGCAGTTCTTC.